The rows below give T cell receptor beta chains drawn from one sample of a study of OX40 agonist ivuxolimab in advanced cancers. Generated by immunoSEQ multiplex PCR, the TCRdb table keeps only in-frame clones and is missing some. The sample carries about 79,000 clones, 80% to 95% recorded once. This specimen was CD4+ or CD8+ T cells sorted from blood, taken in a trial of the OX40 agonist ivuxolimab. All receptors derive from an adult with an advanced solid tumor such as melanoma, head and neck, liver or kidney cancer. Both conserved end residues are part of each CDR3. D genes are given only for firm matches. The size entry is marked missing in some rows and otherwise reads once, few, many or a size class.

J gene: TRBJ2-3
V gene: TRBV7-2
D gene: .
clone size: .
CDR3 protein: CASSRQIGASDTQYF
CDR3 DNA: TGTGCCAGCAGCCGTCAGATCGGGGCCTCAGATACGCAGTATTTT

J gene: TRBJ1-6
V gene: TRBV28
D gene: .
clone size: once
CDR3 protein: CASTFRYNSPLHF
CDR3 DNA: TGTGCCAGCACTTTCCGATATAATTCACCCCTCCACTTT

J gene: TRBJ2-1
V gene: TRBV5-1
D gene: TRBD2
clone size: .
CDR3 protein: CASSAISGGASEQFF
CDR3 DNA: TGCGCCAGCAGCGCAATTAGCGGGGGGGCTTCTGAGCAGTTCTTC

J gene: TRBJ2-5
V gene: TRBV10-1
D gene: .
clone size: .
CDR3 protein: CASSEAGGGETQYF
CDR3 DNA: TGCGCCAGCAGTGAGGCCGGAGGAGGAGAGACCCAGTACTTC

J gene: TRBJ1-1
V gene: TRBV4-2
D gene: TRBD1
clone size: .
CDR3 protein: CASSQVLRGRAGNTEAFF
CDR3 DNA: TGTGCCAGCAGCCAAGTCCTAAGGGGGCGCGCGGGTAACACTGAAGCTTTCTTT

J gene: TRBJ2-2
V gene: TRBV7-3
D gene: .
clone size: once
CDR3 protein: CASSLQPGRNTGELFF
CDR3 DNA: TGTGCCAGCAGCTTACAACCGGGACGGAACACCGGGGAGCTGTTTTTT

J gene: TRBJ1-1
V gene: TRBV6-6
D gene: .
clone size: .
CDR3 protein: CASSDGSTTEAFF
CDR3 DNA: TGTGCCAGCAGTGATGGGTCGACCACTGAAGCTTTCTTT

J gene: TRBJ2-3
V gene: TRBV5-4
D gene: TRBD2
clone size: .
CDR3 protein: CASSPLAGGNTDTQYF
CDR3 DNA: TGTGCCAGCAGCCCCCTGGCGGGGGGGAACACAGATACGCAGTATTTT

J gene: TRBJ1-1
V gene: TRBV28
D gene: .
clone size: .
CDR3 protein: CASSFGTFLGQNTEAFF
CDR3 DNA: TGTGCCAGCAGTTTCGGAACTTTTCTGGGACAAAACACTGAAGCTTTCTTT

J gene: TRBJ1-5
V gene: TRBV19
D gene: .
clone size: .
CDR3 protein: CASSIDAPSAGLGNQPQHF
CDR3 DNA: TGTGCCAGTAGTATAGATGCCCCCTCCGCCGGGTTAGGCAATCAGCCCCAGCATTTT

J gene: TRBJ1-5
V gene: TRBV6-5
D gene: .
clone size: .
CDR3 protein: CAVNSNQPQHF
CDR3 DNA: TGTGCCGTAAATAGCAATCAGCCCCAGCATTTT

J gene: TRBJ1-3
V gene: TRBV5-1
D gene: .
clone size: .
CDR3 protein: CASSLGTALGGNTIYF
CDR3 DNA: TGCGCCAGCAGCTTGGGGACAGCCTTAGGTGGAAACACCATATATTTT

J gene: TRBJ1-2
V gene: TRBV7-3
D gene: .
clone size: few
CDR3 protein: CASSFEALRGYTF
CDR3 DNA: TGTGCCAGCAGCTTCGAGGCACTTAGGGGCTACACCTTC

J gene: TRBJ2-7
V gene: TRBV6-5
D gene: .
clone size: .
CDR3 protein: CASSWGLYEQYF
CDR3 DNA: TGTGCCAGCAGTTGGGGCCTATACGAGCAGTACTTC

J gene: TRBJ1-1
V gene: TRBV19
D gene: TRBD1
clone size: .
CDR3 protein: CASRTLSSGGSEAFF
CDR3 DNA: TGTGCCAGTAGAACCCTCTCTTCAGGGGGTTCGGAAGCTTTCTTT

J gene: TRBJ1-2
V gene: TRBV9
D gene: .
clone size: .
CDR3 protein: CASSVGPGYGYGYTF
CDR3 DNA: TGTGCCAGCAGCGTAGGCCCGGGTTACGGCTATGGCTACACCTTC

J gene: TRBJ2-3
V gene: TRBV7-9
D gene: TRBD2
clone size: .
CDR3 protein: CASSSRTSGGATDTQYF
CDR3 DNA: TGTGCCAGCAGCTCTAGGACTAGCGGGGGGGCCACAGATACGCAGTATTTT

J gene: TRBJ2-6
V gene: TRBV19
D gene: .
clone size: .
CDR3 protein: CASKSGANVLTF
CDR3 DNA: TGTGCCAGTAAATCTGGGGCCAACGTCCTGACTTTC

J gene: TRBJ2-1
V gene: TRBV5-1
D gene: .
clone size: .
CDR3 protein: CASTRGQNGNEQFF
CDR3 DNA: TGCGCCAGCACTCGCGGACAGAACGGTAATGAGCAGTTCTTC

J gene: TRBJ1-2
V gene: TRBV5-1
D gene: .
clone size: .
CDR3 protein: CASSLDSPRGYGYTF
CDR3 DNA: TGCGCCAGCAGCTTGGATTCTCCTCGGGGGTATGGCTACACCTTC

J gene: TRBJ2-7
V gene: TRBV6-5
D gene: .
clone size: .
CDR3 protein: CASSFASRPEQYF
CDR3 DNA: TGTGCCAGCAGTTTCGCGTCTCGACCCGAGCAGTACTTC

J gene: TRBJ2-1
V gene: TRBV11-2
D gene: .
clone size: once
CDR3 protein: CASSNAVLMQNEQFF
CDR3 DNA: TGTGCCAGCAGTAATGCCGTTCTGATGCAGAATGAGCAGTTCTTC

J gene: TRBJ2-2
V gene: TRBV15
D gene: .
clone size: .
CDR3 protein: CATSRDLGRGTGELFF
CDR3 DNA: TGTGCCACCAGCAGAGATCTCGGCAGGGGGACTGGGGAGCTGTTTTTT

J gene: TRBJ1-6
V gene: TRBV10-2
D gene: TRBD1
clone size: .
CDR3 protein: CASSERGQRESPLHF
CDR3 DNA: TGCGCCAGCAGTGAGCGGGGACAGAGAGAGTCACCCCTCCACTTT

J gene: TRBJ2-5
V gene: TRBV5-1
D gene: TRBD2
clone size: .
CDR3 protein: CASSLGDYKETQYF
CDR3 DNA: TGCGCCAGCAGCTTGGGGGACTATAAAGAGACCCAGTACTTC

J gene: TRBJ1-2
V gene: TRBV28
D gene: TRBD1
clone size: .
CDR3 protein: CASRTGTGGYGYTF
CDR3 DNA: TGTGCCAGCAGGACCGGGACAGGGGGCTATGGCTACACCTTC

J gene: TRBJ2-2
V gene: TRBV27
D gene: .
clone size: .
CDR3 protein: CASSRLDRYTGELFF
CDR3 DNA: TGTGCCAGCAGCCGATTGGACCGATACACCGGGGAGCTGTTTTTT

J gene: TRBJ1-2
V gene: TRBV5-1
D gene: TRBD1
clone size: .
CDR3 protein: CASSTAGTGYGYTF
CDR3 DNA: TGCGCCAGCAGCACAGCCGGGACAGGGTATGGCTACACCTTC

J gene: TRBJ2-1
V gene: TRBV7-9
D gene: .
clone size: .
CDR3 protein: CASSLWLSFSYNEQFF
CDR3 DNA: TGTGCCAGCAGCTTGTGGCTTTCATTCTCCTACAATGAGCAGTTCTTC

J gene: TRBJ2-6
V gene: TRBV7-9
D gene: TRBD1
clone size: .
CDR3 protein: CASSLQGALGANVLTF
CDR3 DNA: TGTGCCAGCAGCTTACAGGGGGCGTTGGGGGCCAACGTCCTGACTTTC

J gene: TRBJ1-1
V gene: TRBV28
D gene: .
clone size: .
CDR3 protein: CASSTGGVDTEAFF
CDR3 DNA: TGTGCCAGCAGTACGGGAGGGGTGGACACTGAAGCTTTCTTT

J gene: TRBJ1-4
V gene: TRBV5-1
D gene: .
clone size: .
CDR3 protein: CASTPAGSTNEKLFF
CDR3 DNA: TGCGCCAGCACCCCGGCGGGGTCAACTAATGAAAAACTGTTTTTT

J gene: TRBJ2-1
V gene: TRBV5-1
D gene: .
clone size: .
CDR3 protein: CASSFDSSSYNEQFF
CDR3 DNA: TGCGCCAGCAGCTTTGACTCAAGCTCCTACAATGAGCAGTTCTTC

J gene: TRBJ2-5
V gene: TRBV7-7
D gene: .
clone size: .
CDR3 protein: CASSLNLGWEETQYF
CDR3 DNA: TGTGCTAGCAGCTTAAACTTGGGTTGGGAAGAGACCCAGTACTTC

J gene: TRBJ1-4
V gene: TRBV19
D gene: .
clone size: .
CDR3 protein: CASSKTGTANEKLFF
CDR3 DNA: TGTGCCAGTAGTAAGACCGGCACAGCTAATGAAAAACTGTTTTTT

J gene: TRBJ2-1
V gene: TRBV7-3
D gene: TRBD1
clone size: .
CDR3 protein: CASSLLPTGSYNEQFF
CDR3 DNA: TGTGCCAGCAGCTTACTCCCGACAGGGTCCTACAATGAGCAGTTCTTC

J gene: TRBJ1-2
V gene: TRBV28
D gene: .
clone size: .
CDR3 protein: CASNPRRLTNYGYTF
CDR3 DNA: TGTGCCAGCAACCCCAGGCGATTAACTAACTATGGCTACACCTTC

J gene: TRBJ2-6
V gene: TRBV11-1
D gene: .
clone size: .
CDR3 protein: CASSLVGLSGANVLTF
CDR3 DNA: TGTGCCAGCAGCTTGGTGGGCCTCTCTGGGGCCAACGTCCTGACTTTC

J gene: TRBJ1-2
V gene: TRBV9
D gene: .
clone size: .
CDR3 protein: CASSVAMGTREHGYTF
CDR3 DNA: TGTGCCAGCAGCGTAGCTATGGGGACCCGGGAGCACGGCTACACCTTC

J gene: TRBJ1-5
V gene: TRBV7-8
D gene: TRBD1
clone size: once
CDR3 protein: CASSSRDRGFSNQPQHF
CDR3 DNA: TGTGCCAGCAGCTCCCGGGACAGGGGGTTTAGCAATCAGCCCCAGCATTTT

J gene: TRBJ2-5
V gene: TRBV10-3
D gene: TRBD1
clone size: .
CDR3 protein: CAISEGTAQETQYF
CDR3 DNA: TGTGCCATCAGTGAGGGGACAGCGCAAGAGACCCAGTACTTC

J gene: TRBJ1-1
V gene: TRBV9
D gene: TRBD1
clone size: once
CDR3 protein: CASSATTGMNTEAFF
CDR3 DNA: TGTGCCAGCAGCGCTACGACAGGGATGAACACTGAAGCTTTCTTT

J gene: TRBJ1-2
V gene: TRBV5-1
D gene: .
clone size: few
CDR3 protein: CASSLPFSWFNYGYTF
CDR3 DNA: TGCGCCAGCAGCTTACCTTTCAGTTGGTTTAACTATGGCTACACCTTC

J gene: TRBJ1-1
V gene: TRBV6-1
D gene: TRBD1
clone size: .
CDR3 protein: CASSGGQGAYTEAFF
CDR3 DNA: TGTGCCAGCAGCGGCGGACAGGGGGCATACACTGAAGCTTTCTTT

J gene: TRBJ1-1
V gene: TRBV2
D gene: TRBD1
clone size: .
CDR3 protein: CASSRQGQTEAFF
CDR3 DNA: TGTGCCAGCAGTCGACAGGGACAGACTGAAGCTTTCTTT

J gene: TRBJ1-1
V gene: TRBV2
D gene: .
clone size: .
CDR3 protein: CASGGDWNTEAFF
CDR3 DNA: TGTGCCAGCGGGGGTGATTGGAACACTGAAGCTTTCTTT

J gene: TRBJ2-3
V gene: TRBV19
D gene: TRBD2
clone size: once
CDR3 protein: CASRSPGGGPTDTQYF
CDR3 DNA: TGTGCCAGTAGGAGCCCCGGGGGGGGGCCTACAGATACGCAGTATTTT

J gene: TRBJ1-5
V gene: TRBV6-5
D gene: .
clone size: .
CDR3 protein: CASRGTPLDNQPQHF
CDR3 DNA: TGTGCCAGCAGGGGGACACCACTTGACAATCAGCCCCAGCATTTT

J gene: TRBJ2-3
V gene: TRBV29-1
D gene: .
clone size: once
CDR3 protein: CSVGDTDTQYF
CDR3 DNA: TGCAGCGTTGGCGACACAGATACGCAGTATTTT

J gene: TRBJ2-1
V gene: TRBV10-1
D gene: TRBD1
clone size: .
CDR3 protein: CASSEGQGAYNEQFF
CDR3 DNA: TGCGCCAGCAGTGAGGGACAGGGGGCTTACAATGAGCAGTTCTTC

J gene: TRBJ1-6
V gene: TRBV14
D gene: TRBD1
clone size: .
CDR3 protein: CASSISRDRGSPLHF
CDR3 DNA: TGTGCCAGCAGCATCAGCCGGGACAGGGGCTCACCCCTCCACTTT